Listed below are T cell receptor beta chains from one sample, sequenced in a study of T cell changes during pregnancy in multiple sclerosis. Clones were read by immunoSEQ multiplex PCR, and TCRdb kept only the in-frame ones, dropping some. The table has almost 35,000 clones, approximately 91% seen once. The sequenced sample was peripheral blood, obtained in the second trimester of pregnancy. These receptors all stem from a female donor in good health, enrolled as a control in a pregnancy study. The CDR3 runs from the conserved cysteine through the conserved F or W. D genes are given only for firm matches. Only part of the rows carry a size: once, few, many, or a class if the clone is expanded.

V gene,J gene,D gene,clone size,CDR3 DNA,CDR3 protein
TRBV6-4,TRBJ2-2,.,.,TGTGCCAGCAGTTCCCAGGAGGCCCCCACCGGGGAGCTGTTTTTT,CASSSQEAPTGELFF
TRBV9,TRBJ2-3,TRBD2,.,TGTGCCAGCAGCCCCAGGACTAGCGGGGGCGCAGATACGCAGTATTTT,CASSPRTSGGADTQYF
TRBV19,TRBJ1-2,.,.,TGTGCCAGTAGTCCGCAAGGACAGAGCTATGGCTACACCTTC,CASSPQGQSYGYTF
TRBV19,TRBJ1-2,.,.,TGTGCCAGTAGTAATGGAGGGACGGACTATGGCTACACCTTC,CASSNGGTDYGYTF
TRBV30,TRBJ2-6,.,.,TGTGCCTGGACCGGGACTTCAGGGGCCAACGTCCTGACTTTC,CAWTGTSGANVLTF
TRBV4-2,TRBJ1-4,.,.,TGTGCCAGCAGCCTCCAGTTGGTGGAGGAAAAACTGTTTTTT,CASSLQLVEEKLFF
TRBV27,TRBJ2-3,TRBD2,once,TGTGCCAGCAGTTCATGGACTAGCGGGAGGGCCGGAGATACGCAGTATTTT,CASSSWTSGRAGDTQYF
TRBV9,TRBJ2-7,TRBD2,.,TGTGCCAGCAGCGTAGCTAGCGGGAGCTACGAGCAGTACTTC,CASSVASGSYEQYF
TRBV19,TRBJ1-1,TRBD1,once,TGTGCCAGTAGTATGGACAGGGCTGAAGCTTTCTTT,CASSMDRAEAFF
TRBV6-1,TRBJ2-5,.,.,TGTGCCAGCAGGAGGAGGGGGCCGCAAGAGACCCAGTACTTC,CASRRRGPQETQYF
TRBV19,TRBJ2-7,.,.,TGTGCCAGTAGCCAAGGGGCCGAGCAGTACTTC,CASSQGAEQYF
TRBV19,TRBJ2-5,.,.,TGTGCCAGTAGGGGGCCGACTTCCCAAGAGACCCAGTACTTC,CASRGPTSQETQYF
TRBV11-2,TRBJ2-3,TRBD2,large,TGTGCCAGCAGCTTTTTAGGTAACCTAGCGGGGGATACGCAGTATTTT,CASSFLGNLAGDTQYF
TRBV7-2,TRBJ2-7,.,.,TGTGCCAGCAGCCCTAACTACGAGCAGTACTTC,CASSPNYEQYF
TRBV4-3,TRBJ1-2,TRBD1,.,TGCGCCAGCAGCCCGGGACAGGGGGTCGGAAACTATGGCTACACCTTC,CASSPGQGVGNYGYTF
TRBV18,TRBJ2-7,TRBD2,.,TGTGCCAGCTCACCGAGCGGGGGGGCTTACGAGCAGTACTTC,CASSPSGGAYEQYF
TRBV7-8,TRBJ1-2,TRBD1,.,TGTGCCAGCAGCTTGACAGGGCGGGTGGGCTACACCTTC,CASSLTGRVGYTF
TRBV19,TRBJ1-1,.,.,TGTGCCAGTAGCGAGTCGAGGGATCCCACTGAAGCTTTCTTT,CASSESRDPTEAFF
TRBV6-5,TRBJ1-2,.,.,TGTGCCAGCAGTTCCCCCGGGCGGGTGGACTATGGCTACACCTTC,CASSSPGRVDYGYTF
TRBV19,TRBJ1-4,.,once,TGTGCCAGTAGTATCTGGAAAAGGGGCGGGGAGGAAAAACTGTTTTTT,CASSIWKRGGEEKLFF
TRBV7-6,TRBJ2-5,.,.,TGTGCCAGCAGCCACAGGGTCCAAGAGACCCAGTACTTC,CASSHRVQETQYF
TRBV19,TRBJ1-1,.,.,TGTGCCAGTAAGACAGCCCAAATGAACACTGAAGCTTTCTTT,CASKTAQMNTEAFF
TRBV6-4,TRBJ1-4,TRBD1,once,TGTGCCAGCAGGCGACTGGGACAGATTAATGAAAAACTGTTTTTT,CASRRLGQINEKLFF
TRBV5-1,TRBJ2-7,TRBD2,.,TGCGCCAGCAGCTTGGATCCTAGCGGCTACGAGCAGTACTTC,CASSLDPSGYEQYF
TRBV5-1,TRBJ2-7,TRBD2,.,TGCGCCAGCAGGGAACTAGCGGGGGGGCCTTACGAGCAGTACTTC,CASRELAGGPYEQYF
TRBV7-9,TRBJ1-1,.,.,TGTGCCAGCAGCTTAGCCGCGAATCTGGACACTGAAGCTTTCTTT,CASSLAANLDTEAFF
TRBV7-3,TRBJ2-1,.,.,TGTGCCAGCAGCTTGTCTAGCTCCTACAATGAGCAGTTCTTC,CASSLSSSYNEQFF
TRBV6-5,TRBJ2-7,.,.,TGTGCCAGCAGTTACGGGCCAAGGGCTCCGGGGGAGCAGTACTTC,CASSYGPRAPGEQYF
TRBV9,TRBJ2-5,TRBD2,.,TGTGCCAGCAGCGTAGCTAGCGGGGGTTACCAAGAGACCCAGTACTTC,CASSVASGGYQETQYF
TRBV5-1,TRBJ2-5,.,.,TGCGCCAGCAGCTTGGTCGGGGAGACCCAGTACTTC,CASSLVGETQYF
TRBV6-5,TRBJ1-2,TRBD1,.,TGTGCCAGCAGTTACGACACTAGGGGGCTCGGGGGCTACACCTTC,CASSYDTRGLGGYTF
TRBV29-1,TRBJ2-2,.,once,TGCAGCGTTGACAGTTCGAACACCGGGGAGCTGTTTTTT,CSVDSSNTGELFF
TRBV7-2,TRBJ2-3,TRBD2,.,TGTGCCAGCAGCTCGCTAGCGGGGGGGCGGTCGGATACGCAGTATTTT,CASSSLAGGRSDTQYF
TRBV7-9,TRBJ1-1,.,.,TGTGCCAGCAGCTTAGTCGAGGGGAGGGGGGTAAACACTGAAGCTTTCTTT,CASSLVEGRGVNTEAFF
TRBV7-9,TRBJ1-2,TRBD1,.,TGTGCCAGCAGCCCGAGACAGGGGGCGAGTGGAGGCTACACCTTC,CASSPRQGASGGYTF
TRBV18,TRBJ2-7,TRBD2,.,TGTGCCAGCTCACTTGGCTCGGGGGGGGAAGACGAGCAGTACTTC,CASSLGSGGEDEQYF
TRBV19,TRBJ1-2,TRBD1,once,TGTGCCAGTAGCCCATTGCCCGTTGACAGGGGAGGTGGCTACACCTTC,CASSPLPVDRGGGYTF
TRBV19,TRBJ2-5,.,.,TGTGCCAGTAGTGTAGGACACGGCCAAGAGACCCAGTACTTC,CASSVGHGQETQYF
TRBV13,TRBJ2-5,.,.,TGTGCCAGCAGCTTAGCGGAGACCCAGTACTTC,CASSLAETQYF
TRBV29-1,TRBJ1-5,TRBD1,.,TGCAGCGCCGGACAGGGAAGCAATCAGCCCCAGCATTTT,CSAGQGSNQPQHF
TRBV9,TRBJ1-2,TRBD1,.,TGTGCCAGCAGCGCCTGGGACAGCCCTAACTATGGCTACACCTTC,CASSAWDSPNYGYTF
TRBV19,TRBJ1-6,.,.,TGTGCCAGTAGTATAGCCGGGGGAGGTTCACCCCTCCACTTT,CASSIAGGGSPLHF
TRBV2,TRBJ2-3,.,.,TGTGCCAGCAGCCACGTCGGGAAACGCGGTTCTAGCACAGATACGCAGTATTTT,CASSHVGKRGSSTDTQYF
TRBV7-2,TRBJ2-1,.,.,TGTGCCAGCAGCGTTGAACAGGGTTCGAATGAGCAGTTCTTC,CASSVEQGSNEQFF
TRBV13,TRBJ2-2,.,.,TGTGCCAGCAGCTTCGGCTATACAGGTCGCCCGAACACCGGGGAGCTGTTTTTT,CASSFGYTGRPNTGELFF
TRBV15,TRBJ1-5,.,.,TGTGCCACCAGCAGAGATCGGGGGGCACGGCAGCCCCAGCATTTT,CATSRDRGARQPQHF
TRBV2,TRBJ2-1,TRBD1,.,TGTGCCAGCACCCGACAGGGGGGGTCCTACAATGAGCAGTTCTTC,CASTRQGGSYNEQFF
TRBV4-1,TRBJ2-7,TRBD1,.,TGCGCCAGCAGCCAAGATGGGGCAGGACAGGCGAGGAACGAGCAGTACTTC,CASSQDGAGQARNEQYF
TRBV6-5,TRBJ1-1,TRBD1,.,TGTGCCAGCAGTCGGACCGGGACAGGGGCGACTGAAGCTTTCTTT,CASSRTGTGATEAFF
TRBV27,TRBJ1-5,.,once,TGTGCCAGCAGTCCGATGTCACGAGGAAGCGGGCAGCCCCAGCATTTT,CASSPMSRGSGQPQHF
TRBV11-2,TRBJ2-2,.,.,TGTGCCAGCAGCTTAGAAGGCAGGGCGGACACCGGGGAGCTGTTTTTT,CASSLEGRADTGELFF
TRBV21-1,TRBJ2-3,.,once,TGTGCCAGCAGCAAAGATCTCGGACTAGCGGGAGGTACAGATACGCAGTATTTT,CASSKDLGLAGGTDTQYF
TRBV18,TRBJ2-7,.,.,TGTGCCAGCTCACCATGGCAGGGCCAATCCTACGAGCAGTACTTC,CASSPWQGQSYEQYF